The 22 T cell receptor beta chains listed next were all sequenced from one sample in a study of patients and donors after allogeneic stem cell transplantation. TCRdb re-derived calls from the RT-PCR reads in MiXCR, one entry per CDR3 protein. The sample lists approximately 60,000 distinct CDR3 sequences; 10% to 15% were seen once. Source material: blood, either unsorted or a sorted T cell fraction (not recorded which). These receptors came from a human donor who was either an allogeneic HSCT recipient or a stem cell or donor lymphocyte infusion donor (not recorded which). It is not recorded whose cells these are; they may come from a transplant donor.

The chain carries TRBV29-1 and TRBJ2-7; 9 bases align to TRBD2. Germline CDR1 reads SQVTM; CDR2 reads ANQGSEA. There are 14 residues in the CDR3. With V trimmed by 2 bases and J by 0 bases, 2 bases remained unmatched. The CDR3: CSVEKTSGSYEQYF. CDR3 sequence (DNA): TGCAGCGTTGAAAAGACTAGCGGCTCCTACGAGCAGTACTTC.

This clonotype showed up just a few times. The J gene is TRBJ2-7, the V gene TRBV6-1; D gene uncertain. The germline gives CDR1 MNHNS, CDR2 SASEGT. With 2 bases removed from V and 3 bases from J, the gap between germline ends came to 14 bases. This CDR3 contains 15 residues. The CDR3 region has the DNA TGTGCCAGCAGTGAATGGCGGACCGCGTTCTACGAGCAGTACTTC. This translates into CASSEWRTAFYEQYF.

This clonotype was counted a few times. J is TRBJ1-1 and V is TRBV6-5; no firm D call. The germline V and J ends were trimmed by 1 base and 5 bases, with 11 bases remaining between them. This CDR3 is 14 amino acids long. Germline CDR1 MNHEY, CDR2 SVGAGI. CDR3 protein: CASSYFTGGTEAFF. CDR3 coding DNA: TGTGCCAGCAGTTACTTCACGGGAGGGACTGAAGCTTTCTTT.

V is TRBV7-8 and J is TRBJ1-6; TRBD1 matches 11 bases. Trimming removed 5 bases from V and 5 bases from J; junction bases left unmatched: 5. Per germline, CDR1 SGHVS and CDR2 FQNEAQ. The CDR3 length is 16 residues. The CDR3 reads CASSPWTGGDNSPLHF. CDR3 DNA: TGTGCCAGCAGCCCTTGGACAGGGGGCGATAATTCACCCCTCCACTTT.

The DNA for the CDR3 is TGTGCCAGCAGCCAAGGTTGGACTCCAGAGACCCAGTACTTC. Protein sequence: CASSQGWTPETQYF. V gene TRBV3-1 combines with J gene TRBJ2-5; perhaps TRBD2 as D (5 bases). This CDR3 contains 14 residues. Germline CDR1 is LGHDT and CDR2 is YNNKEL (reference sequence). The V gene lost 1 base and the J gene lost 4 bases, with 10 bases spanning the gap.

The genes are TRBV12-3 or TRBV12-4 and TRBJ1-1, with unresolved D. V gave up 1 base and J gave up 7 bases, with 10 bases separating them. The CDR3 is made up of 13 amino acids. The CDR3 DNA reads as TGTGCCAGCAGTTTAGGGATGACACTTGAAGCTTTCTTT. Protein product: CASSLGMTLEAFF.

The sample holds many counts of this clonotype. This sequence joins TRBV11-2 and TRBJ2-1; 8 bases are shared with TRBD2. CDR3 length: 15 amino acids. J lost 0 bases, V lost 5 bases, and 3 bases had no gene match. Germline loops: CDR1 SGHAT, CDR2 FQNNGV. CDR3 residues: CASSLSGSSYNEQFF. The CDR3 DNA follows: TGTGCCAGCAGCCTGAGCGGGAGCTCCTACAATGAGCAGTTCTTC.

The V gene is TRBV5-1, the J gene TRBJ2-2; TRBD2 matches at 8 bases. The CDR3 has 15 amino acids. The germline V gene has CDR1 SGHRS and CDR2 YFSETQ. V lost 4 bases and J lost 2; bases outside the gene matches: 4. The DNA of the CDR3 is TGCGCCAGCAGCGAGCGGGAGAGAAACACCGGGGAGCTGTTTTTT. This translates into CASSERERNTGELFF. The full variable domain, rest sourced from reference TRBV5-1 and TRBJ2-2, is KAGVTQTPRYLIKTRGQQVTLSCSPISGHRSVSWYQQTPGQGLQFLFEYFSETQRNKGNFPGRFSGRQFSNSRSEMNVSTLELGDSALYLCASSERERNTGELFFGEGSRLTVL.

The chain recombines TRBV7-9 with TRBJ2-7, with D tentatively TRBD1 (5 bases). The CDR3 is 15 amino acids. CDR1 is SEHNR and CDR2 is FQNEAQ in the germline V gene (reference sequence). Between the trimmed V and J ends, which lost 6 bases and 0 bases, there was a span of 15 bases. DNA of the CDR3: TGTGCCAGCAGTCTCATCCAGGGTAACTCCTACGAGCAGTACTTC. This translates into CASSLIQGNSYEQYF.

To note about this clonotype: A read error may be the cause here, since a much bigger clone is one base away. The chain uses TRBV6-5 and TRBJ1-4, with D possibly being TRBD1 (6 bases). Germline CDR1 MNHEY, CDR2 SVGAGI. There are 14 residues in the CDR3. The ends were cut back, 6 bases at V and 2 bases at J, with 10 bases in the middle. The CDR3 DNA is TGTGCCAGCAGAACAGGGACTACTAATGAAAAACTGTTTTTT. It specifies CASRTGTTNEKLFF.

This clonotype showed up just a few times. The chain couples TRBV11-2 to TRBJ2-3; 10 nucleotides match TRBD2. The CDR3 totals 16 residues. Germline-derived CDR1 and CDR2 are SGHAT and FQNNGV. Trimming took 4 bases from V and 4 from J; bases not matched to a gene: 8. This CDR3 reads CASSSQAGGRADTQYF. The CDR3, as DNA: TGTGCCAGCAGCTCCCAAGCGGGAGGGCGTGCAGATACGCAGTATTTT.

The CDR3 DNA follows: TGTGCCAGCAGCTTGGGAGACAGGGAGTCAGTCCTGACTTTC. Translation: CASSLGDRESVLTF. This chain links TRBV5-4 with TRBJ2-6, with 7 bases aligning to TRBD1. V lost 0 bases to trimming and J lost 13 bases; unmatched junction nucleotides: 7. Germline V gene data show CDR1 as SGHNT and CDR2 as YYREEE (reference sequence). The CDR3 contains 14 residues.

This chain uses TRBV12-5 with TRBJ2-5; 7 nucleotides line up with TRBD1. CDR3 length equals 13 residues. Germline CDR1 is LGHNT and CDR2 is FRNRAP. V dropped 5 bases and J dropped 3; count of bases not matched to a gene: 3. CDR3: CASGHGQEETQYF. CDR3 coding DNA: TGTGCTAGTGGTCACGGACAGGAAGAGACCCAGTACTTC.

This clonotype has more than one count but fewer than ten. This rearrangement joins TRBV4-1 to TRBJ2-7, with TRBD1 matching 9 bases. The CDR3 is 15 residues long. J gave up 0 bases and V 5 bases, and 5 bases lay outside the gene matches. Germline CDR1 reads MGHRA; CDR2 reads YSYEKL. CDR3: CASSRGTGTSYEQYF. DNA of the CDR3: TGCGCCAGCAGCAGAGGGACAGGGACCTCCTACGAGCAGTACTTC.

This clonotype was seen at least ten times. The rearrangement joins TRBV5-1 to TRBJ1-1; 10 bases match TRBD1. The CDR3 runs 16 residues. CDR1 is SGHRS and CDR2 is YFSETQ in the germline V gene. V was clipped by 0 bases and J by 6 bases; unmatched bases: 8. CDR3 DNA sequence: TGCGCCAGCAGCTTGGTACCGACAGGGGGCGGGTCTGAAGCTTTCTTT. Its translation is CASSLVPTGGGSEAFF.

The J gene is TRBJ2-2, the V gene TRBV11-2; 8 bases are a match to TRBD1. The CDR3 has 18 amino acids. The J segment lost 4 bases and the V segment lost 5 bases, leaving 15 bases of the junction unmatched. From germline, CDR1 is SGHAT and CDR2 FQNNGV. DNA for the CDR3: TGTGCCAGCAGCCCCAGGCCGCGGCAGGGGGCTGGCACCGGGGAGCTGTTTTTT. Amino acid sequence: CASSPRPRQGAGTGELFF. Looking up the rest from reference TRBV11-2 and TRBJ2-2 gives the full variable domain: EAGVAQSPRYKIIEKRQSVAFWCNPISGHATLYWYQQILGQGPKLLIQFQNNGVVDDSQLPKDRFSAERLKGVDSTLKIQPAKLEDSAVYLCASSPRPRQGAGTGELFFGEGSRLTVL.

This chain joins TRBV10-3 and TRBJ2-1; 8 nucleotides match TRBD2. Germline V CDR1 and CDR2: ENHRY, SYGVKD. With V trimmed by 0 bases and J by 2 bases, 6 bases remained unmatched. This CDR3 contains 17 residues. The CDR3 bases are TGTGCCATCAGTGAGTCGAGCGGGAGTGTGGCCTACAATGAGCAGTTCTTC. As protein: CAISESSGSVAYNEQFF.

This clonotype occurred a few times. CDR3 sequence: CASSPPRRGQEDTEAFF. The CDR3 DNA follows: TGTGCCAGCTCACCACCAAGAAGGGGACAAGAGGACACTGAAGCTTTCTTT. The chain carries TRBV18 and TRBJ1-1; D possibly corresponds to TRBD1 (6 bases). V gave up 0 bases and J gave up 3 bases, with 17 bases separating them. This CDR3 is 17 amino acids long. Germline CDR1 KGHSH, CDR2 LQKENI.

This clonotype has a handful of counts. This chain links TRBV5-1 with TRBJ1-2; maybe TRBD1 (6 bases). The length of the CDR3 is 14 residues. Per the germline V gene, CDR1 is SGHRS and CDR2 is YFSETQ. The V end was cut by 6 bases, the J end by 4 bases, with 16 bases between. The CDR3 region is CASTTVPDSYGYTF. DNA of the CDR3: TGCGCCAGCACGACAGTACCGGACAGCTATGGCTACACCTTC.

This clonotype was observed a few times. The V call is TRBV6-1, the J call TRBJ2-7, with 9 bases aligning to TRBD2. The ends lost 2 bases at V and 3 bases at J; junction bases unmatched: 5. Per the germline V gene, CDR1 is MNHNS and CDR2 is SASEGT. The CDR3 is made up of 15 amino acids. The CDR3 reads CASSEWLAGSYEQYF. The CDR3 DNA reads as TGTGCCAGCAGTGAATGGCTAGCGGGAAGCTACGAGCAGTACTTC.

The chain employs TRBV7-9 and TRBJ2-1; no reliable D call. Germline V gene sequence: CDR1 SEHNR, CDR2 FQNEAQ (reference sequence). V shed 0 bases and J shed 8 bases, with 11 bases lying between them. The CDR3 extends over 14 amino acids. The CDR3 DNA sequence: TGTGCCAGCAGCTTAGCCCTGGCAGTCCATGAGCAGTTCTTC. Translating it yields CASSLALAVHEQFF.

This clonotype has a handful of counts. CDR3 DNA: TGTGCCAGCAGCCACGTTCTAGCGGAGCTTAGCACAGATACGCAGTATTTT. Protein sequence: CASSHVLAELSTDTQYF. J is TRBJ2-3 and V is TRBV11-2, with 7 bases fitting TRBD2. Germline assignment: CDR1 SGHAT and CDR2 FQNNGV. The CDR3 contains 17 residues. Trimming removed 5 bases from V and 0 bases from J; junction bases left unmatched: 11.